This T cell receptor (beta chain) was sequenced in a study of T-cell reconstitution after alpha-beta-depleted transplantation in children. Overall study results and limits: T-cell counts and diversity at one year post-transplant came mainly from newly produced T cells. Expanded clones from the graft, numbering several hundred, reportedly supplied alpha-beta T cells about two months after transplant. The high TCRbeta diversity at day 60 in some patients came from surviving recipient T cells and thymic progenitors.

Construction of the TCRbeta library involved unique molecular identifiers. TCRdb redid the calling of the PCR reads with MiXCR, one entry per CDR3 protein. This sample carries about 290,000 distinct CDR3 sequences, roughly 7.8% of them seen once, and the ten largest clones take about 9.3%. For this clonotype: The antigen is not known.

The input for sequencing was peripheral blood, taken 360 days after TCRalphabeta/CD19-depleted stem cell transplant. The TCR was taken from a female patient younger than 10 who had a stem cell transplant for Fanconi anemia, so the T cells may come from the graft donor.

The CDR3 sequence: CASSSSLNLNNEQFF. The CDR3 bases are TGTGCCAGCAGCTCCTCCCTGAATTTGAACAATGAGCAGTTCTTC. The chain combines TRBV7-6 with TRBJ2-1; D is unclear. The CDR3 is 15 amino acids. Germline V CDR1 and CDR2: SGHVS, FNYEAQ. Trimming removed 4 bases at V and 5 bases at J, with 15 bases between.